This is a list of T cell receptor beta chains from one sample in a study of T-cell reconstitution after alpha-beta-depleted transplantation in children. TCRdb reprocessed the PCR reads with MiXCR, giving one entry per CDR3 protein. This sample has about 690,000 distinct CDR3 sequences, with 15% to 20% found just once. The material was PBMCs from the stem cell graft donor, obtained from the stem cell graft. The receptor set was obtained from a human donor who donated a stem cell graft to a child with acute myeloid leukemia. Each CDR3 is given with its conserved first and last residue. A D gene is named only where the DNA matches it firmly. The listing skips clone size in some rows; elsewhere it reads once, few, many or a size class.

d_call j_call clone_size v_call cdr3_nt cdr3_aa
. TRBJ1-1 . TRBV11-2 TGTGCCAGCAGCACCCTCAAAAACACTGAAGCTTTCTTT CASSTLKNTEAFF
. TRBJ2-1 many TRBV20-1 TGCAGTGCTAGCCCCGTCGCAATAGAGCAGTTCTTC CSASPVAIEQFF
TRBD2 TRBJ2-1 few TRBV7-6 TGTGCCAGCAGCTCCCGGACTAGCGGGGGCTCTCGGGTTGAGCAGTTCTTC CASSSRTSGGSRVEQFF
TRBD1 TRBJ1-4 few TRBV6-5 TGTGCCAGCAGTTCTCCGGGACAGGGCCCCAAGGGTGAAAAACTGTTTTTT CASSSPGQGPKGEKLFF
TRBD1 TRBJ1-2 many TRBV12-3/TRBV12-4 TGTGCCAGCAGTCCAGGGGGCTCCTTCTATGGCTACACCTTC CASSPGGSFYGYTF
. TRBJ2-1 many TRBV6-5 TGTGCCAGCAGTTACGCCGGGGTAGCCAATGAGCAGTTCTTC CASSYAGVANEQFF
. TRBJ1-5 many TRBV20-1 TGCAGTGCTAGAGCTACGTACGACCTCAATCAGCCCCAGCATTTT CSARATYDLNQPQHF
. TRBJ2-7 many TRBV29-1 TGCAGCGTAATCCAGGGTTTCAACGAGCAGTACTTC CSVIQGFNEQYF
. TRBJ2-1 once TRBV28 TGTGCCAGCAGTTTAGGGTGGGGACTCTCCTACAATGAGCAGTTCTTC CASSLGWGLSYNEQFF
. TRBJ2-5 . TRBV11-3 TGTGCCAGCAGCTTCGACAGACAGGTAGCAGGGGAGACCCAGTACTTC CASSFDRQVAGETQYF
. TRBJ2-3 few TRBV12-3/TRBV12-4 TGTGCCAGCCAAGGGGAAACAGATACGCAGTATTTT CASQGETDTQYF
. TRBJ1-5 . TRBV6-2/TRBV6-3 TGTGCCAGCAGTACGGACAGCGCTGATCAGCCCCAGCATTTT CASSTDSADQPQHF
TRBD1 TRBJ2-1 . TRBV24-1 TGTGCCACCAGTGTGTCAAGGACAGGGGGTGTAGTGTCCTACAATGAGCAGTTCTTC CATSVSRTGGVVSYNEQFF
. TRBJ1-4 few TRBV5-1 TGCGCCAGCAGCCAACTCTTCAGCAGGGGAGGGAATGAAAAACTGTTTTTT CASSQLFSRGGNEKLFF
. TRBJ1-1 many TRBV20-1 TGCAGTGCTAGAGCCAGGGCCAACACTGAAGCTTTCTTT CSARARANTEAFF
. TRBJ2-1 many TRBV20-1 TGCAGTGCTAGAGATGTAAGGGGAGGCTTTTACAATGAGCAGTTCTTC CSARDVRGGFYNEQFF
. TRBJ2-3 . TRBV12-3/TRBV12-4 TGTGCCAGCAGTTTAACAGGGACCCTCACAGATACGCAGTATTTT CASSLTGTLTDTQYF
TRBD2 TRBJ2-1 many TRBV20-1 TGCAGTGCTAGAGATTACGGTAGCGGGGGGGCCGCGAATGAGCAGTTCTTC CSARDYGSGGAANEQFF
. TRBJ2-1 many TRBV7-2 TGTGCCAGCAGCTTAGCGGGAAGGGGGAATGAGCAGTTCTTC CASSLAGRGNEQFF
. TRBJ2-1 many TRBV6-1 TGTGCCACCTTGACAAGGAGCTCCTACAATGAGCAGTTCTTC CATLTRSSYNEQFF
TRBD1 TRBJ2-7 . TRBV7-2 TGTGCCAGCAGTTTGAACCCGGGACAGCCCTACGAGCAGTACTTC CASSLNPGQPYEQYF
. TRBJ2-7 . TRBV5-1 TGCGCCAGCAGCTTGTATCCGGGAGAGCAGTACTTC CASSLYPGEQYF
. TRBJ2-5 many TRBV25-1 TGTGCCAGCAGTGTCGGGGGGCCGGGAGAGACCCAGTACTTC CASSVGGPGETQYF
TRBD2 TRBJ2-4 once TRBV6-2/TRBV6-3 TGTGCCAGCAGTTCGCAGCGGGGGCGCGGAGACATTCAGTACTTC CASSSQRGRGDIQYF
. TRBJ2-7 many TRBV7-2 TGTGCCAGCAGCTCGGGCGGGCAATTCTACGAGCAGTACTTC CASSSGGQFYEQYF
TRBD1 TRBJ2-1 few TRBV5-1 TGCGCCAGTTCCCGGGACAGAACGAACAATGAGCAGTTCTTC CASSRDRTNNEQFF
TRBD2 TRBJ2-5 . TRBV7-2 TGTGCCAGCAGCTTAGTCAGCGGGGTGGAGACCCAGTACTTC CASSLVSGVETQYF
. TRBJ2-2 few TRBV7-9 TGTGCCAGCAGCCAAAGGGTGGGAGACACCGGGGAGCTGTTTTTT CASSQRVGDTGELFF
TRBD1 TRBJ1-6 many TRBV20-1 TGCAGTGCTAGAGGTCCCAGGGGGCGGGGGAATTCACCCCTCCACTTT CSARGPRGRGNSPLHF
TRBD1 TRBJ2-7 . TRBV29-1 TGCAGCGTTGGGCAGGGGGCCAACGAGCAGTACTTC CSVGQGANEQYF
TRBD2 TRBJ2-5 many TRBV9 TGTGCCAGCAGCCCTGGCAGGCGGGGGGCCCTCCAAGAGACCCAGTACTTC CASSPGRRGALQETQYF
TRBD1 TRBJ1-5 few TRBV7-9 TGTGCCAGCAGCCGAGGACAGGGCGTTTGGCCCCAGCATTTT CASSRGQGVWPQHF
. TRBJ2-3 few TRBV12-3/TRBV12-4 TGTGCCAGCAGTCGGGCGGGGGCGACAGATACGCAGTATTTT CASSRAGATDTQYF
. TRBJ1-4 . TRBV7-9 TGTGCCAGCAGCTTAGGATCACGAACTGCAACTAATGAAAAACTGTTTTTT CASSLGSRTATNEKLFF
. TRBJ2-1 . TRBV7-3 TGTGCCAGCAGCTTCACCGGTTCGCACAATGAGCAGTTCTTC CASSFTGSHNEQFF
TRBD1 TRBJ2-7 few TRBV30 TGTGCCTGGAGTACTAACCAGGGGGACGAGCAGTACTTC CAWSTNQGDEQYF
. TRBJ2-3 many TRBV7-2 TGTGCCAGCAGCCGGGGGGCTACGCAGTATTTT CASSRGATQYF
. TRBJ1-5 once TRBV5-1 TGCGCCAACAGCTTGGACAGTAACAATCAGCCCCAGCATTTT CANSLDSNNQPQHF
. TRBJ1-6 many TRBV5-1 TGCGCCAGCAGCTTGGAGGGGTTCGGTTCACCCCTCCACTTT CASSLEGFGSPLHF
. TRBJ2-3 . TRBV24-1 TGTGCCACCAGTGACTTAAACAGGGACCCAGATACGCAGTATTTT CATSDLNRDPDTQYF